This record looks at one TCR beta chain sequence and its context. The data derive from a study of blood T cell repertoires in COVID-19. Data came from immunoSEQ multiplex PCR; TCRdb stores just in-frame clones and leaves some out. The sample lists roughly 200,000 clones, 85% occurring once. The CDR3 runs 16 residues. V lost 0 bases and J lost 0; bases outside the gene matches: 2. The germline CDR1 and CDR2 sequences are SGHRS and YFSETQ. This chain uses TRBV5-1 with TRBJ1-2, with TRBD1 matching over 10 bases. Sequences were obtained from PBMCs or T cells enriched from blood (not recorded which). This clonotype was obtained from a middle-aged man who had recovered from COVID-19. CDR3 loop: CASSLGQGATNYGYTF. CDR3 nucleotides: TGCGCCAGCAGCTTGGGACAGGGGGCTACTAACTATGGCTACACCTTC.